A selection of T cell receptor beta chains follows, all from one sample in a study of cytomegalovirus exposure and HLA in healthy donors. Sequencing was performed with immunoSEQ multiplex PCR; in TCRdb, only in-frame clones are kept and a portion is missing. The sample lists 74,000 or so clones, roughly 79% occurring once. Sequenced sample: PBMCs. Receptor source: a woman aged 35 to 49 in good health and CMV-seropositive. CDR3s include the opening cysteine and the closing phenylalanine or tryptophan. Each record gives: CDR3 protein, CDR3 DNA, clone size, D gene, J gene, V gene. A D gene is named only where the DNA matches it firmly. Size values are once, few and many counts, or a class for expanded clones, and some rows have none.

CAWSVGVNSPLHF | TGTGCCTGGAGTGTCGGGGTTAATTCACCCCTCCACTTT | . | . | TRBJ1-6 | TRBV30
CASSLGALSYEQYF | TGTGCCAGCAGCTTAGGGGCACTCTCCTACGAGCAGTACTTC | . | . | TRBJ2-7 | TRBV5-6
CSADRGGSEKLFF | TGCAGCGCAGACAGGGGGGGAAGTGAAAAACTGTTTTTT | . | TRBD1 | TRBJ1-4 | TRBV29-1
CASSFATSGRAAQYF | TGTGCCAGCAGTTTTGCGACTAGCGGGAGGGCGGCCCAGTACTTC | . | TRBD2 | TRBJ2-5 | TRBV28
CASSRSTGAEAFF | TGTGCCAGCAGTAGATCGACAGGGGCTGAAGCTTTCTTT | . | TRBD1 | TRBJ1-1 | TRBV6-5
CASNDRNSNQPQHF | TGTGCCAGTAATGACAGGAATAGCAATCAGCCCCAGCATTTT | . | . | TRBJ1-5 | TRBV19
CASSEGSGQPQHF | TGTGCCAGCAGTGAGGGGAGTGGTCAGCCCCAGCATTTT | . | . | TRBJ1-5 | TRBV6-4
CASSLLPEARQETQYF | TGTGCCAGCAGCTTGCTTCCAGAGGCGCGCCAAGAGACCCAGTACTTC | once | . | TRBJ2-5 | TRBV5-4
CSVLRQDENTIYF | TGCAGCGTACTCAGACAGGATGAGAACACCATATATTTT | . | . | TRBJ1-3 | TRBV29-1
CASYGGGTGELFF | TGCGCCAGCTATGGCGGTGGTACCGGGGAGCTGTTTTTT | . | . | TRBJ2-2 | TRBV5-1
CASSQVTGQGYTEAFF | TGCGCCAGCAGCCAAGTTACGGGACAGGGGTACACTGAAGCTTTCTTT | . | TRBD1 | TRBJ1-1 | TRBV4-1
CASSLDIGDGYTF | TGTGCCAGCAGCTTAGATATCGGGGATGGCTACACCTTC | . | . | TRBJ1-2 | TRBV7-2
CASSSHLASKYGYTF | TGTGCCAGCAGCTCCCACCTTGCGAGTAAATATGGCTACACCTTC | . | . | TRBJ1-2 | TRBV7-3
CASSSFGSQYEQYF | TGTGCCAGCAGTAGTTTCGGGTCCCAATACGAGCAGTACTTC | . | . | TRBJ2-7 | TRBV25-1
CASSSRRLAGREQYF | TGCGCCAGCAGCTCCCGACGGCTAGCGGGACGCGAGCAGTACTTC | . | TRBD2 | TRBJ2-7 | TRBV5-1
CASSAATGWTEAFF | TGTGCCAGCAGTGCAGCCACAGGGTGGACTGAAGCTTTCTTT | . | . | TRBJ1-1 | TRBV6-1
CSVRARLAKNIQYF | TGCAGCGTTCGAGCGAGGCTAGCCAAAAACATTCAGTACTTC | . | . | TRBJ2-4 | TRBV29-1
CASSDPPGTMNTEAFF | TGTGCCAGCAGTGACCCTCCCGGGACAATGAACACTGAAGCTTTCTTT | . | . | TRBJ1-1 | TRBV6-1
CASSQYDQGWDTEAFF | TGTGCCAGCAGCCAATATGACCAGGGGTGGGACACTGAAGCTTTCTTT | medium-sized | . | TRBJ1-1 | TRBV14
CSVGQGRAEQYF | TGCAGCGTTGGACAGGGGAGGGCCGAGCAGTACTTC | few | . | TRBJ2-7 | TRBV29-1
CASSPSLSGVRADTQYF | TGTGCCAGCAGTCCCTCCCTCAGCGGTGTGCGCGCAGATACGCAGTATTTT | once | . | TRBJ2-3 | TRBV27
CASSGGGAGGHRSYNEQFF | TGTGCCAGCAGCGGAGGGGGGGCGGGAGGACATCGCTCCTACAATGAGCAGTTCTTC | few | TRBD2 | TRBJ2-1 | TRBV7-6
CASSDPGQIYQPQHF | TGTGCCAGCAGTGACCCCGGACAAATTTATCAGCCCCAGCATTTT | . | . | TRBJ1-5 | TRBV6-4
CASSIPGYGYTF | TGTGCCAGCAGCATACCAGGGTATGGCTACACCTTC | . | . | TRBJ1-2 | TRBV5-5
CASIKGGLGDTQYF | TGTGCCAGCATCAAAGGGGGACTAGGGGATACGCAGTATTTT | . | TRBD2 | TRBJ2-3 | TRBV13
CASLHGLAGIPEQFF | TGTGCCAGCCTCCACGGACTAGCGGGCATCCCTGAGCAGTTCTTC | . | TRBD2 | TRBJ2-1 | TRBV6-1
CASSSGGSGNYGYTF | TGTGCCAGCAGTTCCGGGGGTAGCGGGAACTATGGCTACACCTTC | . | . | TRBJ1-2 | TRBV28
CASSRREQETQYF | TGTGCCAGCAGTCGCCGGGAGCAAGAGACCCAGTACTTC | . | . | TRBJ2-5 | TRBV27
CAWSVSGSGGPQHF | TGTGCCTGGAGTGTGTCTGGGAGCGGGGGGCCCCAGCATTTT | . | . | TRBJ1-5 | TRBV30
CAWSVGDISTDTQYF | TGTGCCTGGAGTGTCGGGGACATAAGCACAGATACGCAGTATTTT | . | . | TRBJ2-3 | TRBV30
CASSPSVGGTGNTEAFF | TGTGCCAGCTCACCATCCGTCGGTGGGACAGGGAACACTGAAGCTTTCTTT | . | TRBD1 | TRBJ1-1 | TRBV18
CASSIIATNTEAFF | TGTGCCAGTAGTATAATAGCGACCAACACTGAAGCTTTCTTT | . | . | TRBJ1-1 | TRBV19
CASKGQGLAGAWNEQFF | TGTGCCAGCAAGGGACAGGGGTTAGCGGGGGCCTGGAATGAGCAGTTCTTC | few | . | TRBJ2-1 | TRBV28
CASRFPGTYGYTF | TGTGCCAGCCGATTCCCGGGAACCTATGGCTACACCTTC | . | . | TRBJ1-2 | TRBV5-4
CASSLDQGTNEKLFF | TGTGCCAGCAGCCTGGACCAGGGGACTAATGAAAAACTGTTTTTT | few | . | TRBJ1-4 | TRBV7-9
CAWKPPWRGRENGGNEQFF | TGTGCCTGGAAACCCCCATGGAGGGGGCGAGAGAATGGGGGCAATGAGCAGTTCTTC | once | . | TRBJ2-1 | TRBV30
CASSPKRVDYGYTF | TGTGCCAGCAGCCCAAAGAGGGTTGACTATGGCTACACCTTC | few | . | TRBJ1-2 | TRBV9
CASISLKQGRNQPQHF | TGTGCCAGCATTTCCCTCAAACAGGGAAGAAATCAGCCCCAGCATTTT | once | . | TRBJ1-5 | TRBV28
CASSQDNSGSHDEQYF | TGCGCCAGCAGCCAGGACAATAGCGGGAGCCACGACGAGCAGTACTTC | . | TRBD2 | TRBJ2-7 | TRBV4-1
CASSVLTGGELFF | TGTGCCAGCAGTGTACTAACAGGCGGGGAGCTGTTTTTT | . | . | TRBJ2-2 | TRBV2
CASSLAGGSRNEQFF | TGCGCCAGCAGCTTGGCCGGCGGGAGTAGGAATGAGCAGTTCTTC | . | TRBD2 | TRBJ2-1 | TRBV5-1
CSVGASGSYEQFF | TGCAGCGTTGGGGCTAGCGGGAGCTATGAGCAGTTCTTC | . | TRBD2 | TRBJ2-1 | TRBV29-1
CASTQGAGQPQHF | TGTGCCAGCACACAGGGGGCCGGGCAGCCCCAGCATTTT | . | TRBD1 | TRBJ1-5 | TRBV6-5
CASSLGDRTYNEQFF | TGCGCCAGCAGCTTGGGTGACAGAACATACAATGAGCAGTTCTTC | . | . | TRBJ2-1 | TRBV5-1
CAWRERGLAGPYEQYF | TGTGCCTGGAGAGAAAGGGGACTAGCGGGACCCTACGAGCAGTACTTC | . | TRBD2 | TRBJ2-7 | TRBV30
CASSVDRRATNEKLFF | TGTGCCAGCAGCGTAGACAGGCGAGCAACTAATGAAAAACTGTTTTTT | . | . | TRBJ1-4 | TRBV9
CASSQDVDRANTGELFF | TGTGCCAGCAGCCAAGATGTAGACAGGGCGAACACCGGGGAGCTGTTTTTT | . | TRBD1 | TRBJ2-2 | TRBV4-2
CASSTPSGGAGGEQFF | TGTGCCAGCAGCACTCCTAGCGGGGGGGCCGGCGGTGAGCAGTTCTTC | . | TRBD2 | TRBJ2-1 | TRBV7-6
CAWRNGGATGELFF | TGTGCCTGGAGGAACGGGGGGGCAACCGGGGAGCTGTTTTTT | . | TRBD2 | TRBJ2-2 | TRBV30
CASSRSTQNTEAFF | TGTGCCAGCAGTCGATCCACACAGAACACTGAAGCTTTCTTT | . | . | TRBJ1-1 | TRBV27
CASSPRLAGGPEQFF | TGTGCCAGCAGTCCTCGACTAGCGGGAGGGCCGGAGCAGTTCTTC | . | TRBD2 | TRBJ2-1 | TRBV28
CASNIDSSSTGELFF | TGTGCCAGCAACATCGACAGTTCTTCCACCGGGGAGCTGTTTTTT | . | . | TRBJ2-2 | TRBV6-1
CASSPGQGVYGNTIYF | TGTGCCAGCTCACCAGGACAGGGGGTATATGGAAACACCATATATTTT | . | TRBD1 | TRBJ1-3 | TRBV18
CASSPAGTSSNQPQHF | TGTGCCAGCTCACCAGCCGGGACATCAAGCAATCAGCCCCAGCATTTT | . | . | TRBJ1-5 | TRBV18
CASSLGLTGPVGGYTF | TGTGCCAGCAGCTTGGGTTTAACAGGTCCCGTAGGGGGCTACACCTTC | . | . | TRBJ1-2 | TRBV5-6
CSVVQGPNTEAFF | TGCAGCGTGGTACAGGGGCCGAACACTGAAGCTTTCTTT | . | TRBD1 | TRBJ1-1 | TRBV29-1
CASSPRTSPQNEQFF | TGTGCCAGCAGTCCCAGGACTAGTCCCCAAAATGAGCAGTTCTTC | . | TRBD2 | TRBJ2-1 | TRBV7-9